This TCR beta chain was observed in a study of T cells in localized non-small cell lung cancer. Study-level results: The study found T cell clonality highest in uninvolved adjacent lung, above tumor.

About this clone itself: Its antigen remains unidentified.

TCRdb keeps only in-frame clones here, not all; method: immunoSEQ multiplex PCR. The sample carries tens of thousands of clones, 85% to 90% recorded once. The germline V gene encodes CDR1 SGHNT and CDR2 YYREEE (reference sequence). The CDR3 is 15 residues long. V gave up 2 bases and J gave up 7 bases, with 18 bases separating them. The clonotype comes from a male donor aged 60 or over with stage III squamous cell lung carcinoma. Sample: peripheral blood, taken before any cancer treatment. This sequence joins TRBV5-4 and TRBJ1-2, with D maybe TRBD1 (5 bases). CDR3 nucleotides: TGTGCCAGCAGCTTCCCTTTTAGGGGATGGGGTGGCTACACCTTC. Its protein product is CASSFPFRGWGGYTF.